The 15 T cell receptor beta chains given below trace back to one sample, sequenced in a study of blood T cell repertoires in COVID-19. Clones were read by immunoSEQ multiplex PCR, and TCRdb kept only the in-frame ones, dropping some. There are around 140,000 clones in the sample; more than 70% occur only once, and around 26% lies in the top ten. Input material: peripheral blood. Receptors were obtained from a human donor in a cohort sampled during active COVID-19.

The CDR3: CATSDPTVANTGELFF. DNA of the CDR3: TGTGCCACCAGTGATCCGACAGTCGCGAACACCGGGGAGCTGTTTTTT. The J gene is TRBJ2-2, the V gene TRBV24-1; D perhaps matches TRBD1 (5 bases). This CDR3 contains 16 residues. Trimming took 3 bases from V and 0 from J, leaving 10 bases between them. The germline V gene has CDR1 KGHDR and CDR2 SFDVKD.

This clone appeared a single time. The chain joins TRBV5-1 to TRBJ2-3; maybe TRBD2 (6 bases). With 4 bases removed from V and 4 bases from J, the gap between germline ends came to 13 bases. This CDR3 is built from 14 residues. Per the germline V gene, CDR1 is SGHRS and CDR2 is YFSETQ. The DNA of the CDR3 is TGCGCCAGCAGCGACGGAGGGACCTCAGATACGCAGTATTTT. Translation gives CASSDGGTSDTQYF.

This sequence joins TRBV4-1 and TRBJ2-1; D is perhaps TRBD2 (5 bases). V was shortened by 0 bases and J by 4 bases, with 16 bases between the two germline ends. The germline gives CDR1 MGHRA, CDR2 YSYEKL. There are 17 residues in the CDR3. The CDR3 sequence is CASSQDDTGSYYNEQFF. The DNA of the CDR3 is TGCGCCAGCAGCCAAGATGACACGGGGAGCTATTACAATGAGCAGTTCTTC.

J is TRBJ2-7 and V is TRBV6-2 or TRBV6-3, with D uncertain. V was cut by 0 bases and J by 3 bases, with 3 bases left in between. This CDR3 spans 12 amino acids. The germline gives CDR1 MNHEY, CDR2 SVGEGT. The CDR3 coding sequence is TGTGCCAGCAGTTACTCTAGCTACGAGCAGTACTTC. This codes for CASSYSSYEQYF.

The chain couples TRBV9 to TRBJ1-5; D might be TRBD1 (5 bases). The CDR3 is 14 amino acids. V dropped 5 bases and J dropped 7 bases, with 16 bases sitting between them. Germline loops: CDR1 SGDLS, CDR2 YYNGEE. The CDR3 coding sequence is TGTGCCAGCAGTCGCGACAGTTTTCCCCAGCCCCAGCATTTT. Protein sequence: CASSRDSFPQPQHF.

This sequence joins TRBV10-3 and TRBJ1-6; D uncertain. V lost 2 bases to trimming and J lost 0 bases, with 5 bases between them. Germline CDR1 reads ENHRY; CDR2 reads SYGVKD. This CDR3 is 15 amino acids long. As DNA, the CDR3 is TGTGCCATCAGTGAGGAGCTCTCCTATAATTCACCCCTCCACTTT. This gives the protein CAISEELSYNSPLHF.

The sample holds a few counts of this clone. The rearrangement uses TRBV4-1 and TRBJ1-6; the D gene is possibly TRBD1 (6 bases). V was pared by 0 bases and J by 7 bases, with 13 bases between. Per germline, CDR1 MGHRA and CDR2 YSYEKL. The CDR3 spans 16 residues. CDR3 in amino acids: CASSQDVGGRNSPLHF. In DNA form, the CDR3 reads TGCGCCAGCAGCCAAGATGTCGGGGGGCGAAATTCACCCCTCCACTTT.

This sequence joins TRBV3-1 (or the pseudogene TRBV3-2) and TRBJ1-1; TRBD1 matches 10 bases. The CDR3 covers 15 residues. Looked up from germline, CDR1 is LGHDT and CDR2 is YNNKEL (reference sequence). The V gene end was trimmed by 1 base and the J gene end by 1 base; junction bases not matched to a gene: 0. CDR3 nucleotide sequence: TGTGCCAGCAGCCAAGGGACAGGGGGGAACACTGAAGCTTTCTTT. This gives the protein CASSQGTGGNTEAFF.

The V gene is TRBV7-9, the J gene TRBJ2-2; TRBD2 agrees at 12 bases. This CDR3 has 18 residues. Germline V CDR1 and CDR2: SEHNR, FQNEAQ (reference sequence). V lost 5 bases, J lost 5 bases, and 12 bases stayed unmatched. CDR3 sequence (DNA): TGTGCCAGCAGCCGTCCCGGACTAGCGGGGTTTGGGACCGGGGAGCTGTTTTTT. The encoded protein is CASSRPGLAGFGTGELFF.

CDR3 protein: CSVEMQQENSYNEQFF. The CDR3, as DNA: TGCAGCGTTGAGATGCAACAGGAAAACTCCTACAATGAGCAGTTCTTC. The chain joins TRBV29-1 to TRBJ2-1, with D perhaps TRBD1 (5 bases). Germline V gene lookup returns CDR1 SQVTM and CDR2 ANQGSEA. Trimming left V 3 bases short and J 0 bases short, with 15 bases between. The CDR3 runs to 16 residues.

The rearrangement joins TRBV4-1 to TRBJ1-2; 7 bases agree with TRBD1. The V segment lost 1 base and the J segment 8 bases; nucleotides outside the gene matches: 7. The CDR3 length is 14 residues. Germline assignment: CDR1 MGHRA and CDR2 YSYEKL. Here the CDR3 DNA reads TGCGCCAGCAGCCAAGTAGGACAGGCAAACGGCTACACCTTC. Translating it yields CASSQVGQANGYTF.

This chain joins TRBV19 and TRBJ2-1, with TRBD1 identical over 7 bases. The CDR3 consists of 14 residues. Germline assignment: CDR1 LNHDA and CDR2 SQIVND (reference sequence). The V and J ends lost 7 bases and 2 bases, in that order; junction bases with no gene match: 5. CDR3 in amino acids: CASTSTGTYNEQFF. Written as DNA, the CDR3 is TGTGCCAGTACCTCGACAGGGACCTACAATGAGCAGTTCTTC.

This sequence joins TRBV3-1 (or the pseudogene TRBV3-2) and TRBJ2-3; 11 nucleotides align to TRBD2. The ends lost 2 bases at V and 4 bases at J; junction bases unmatched: 2. Germline assignment: CDR1 LGHDT and CDR2 YNNKEL (reference sequence). This CDR3 is 15 amino acids long. This CDR3 is CASSQLAGGADTQYF. Written as DNA, the CDR3 is TGTGCCAGCAGCCAACTAGCGGGGGGCGCAGATACGCAGTATTTT.

V and J are TRBV19 and TRBJ1-5; D not certain. Trimming shortened V by 1 base and J by 1 base, and 14 bases separated the two germline ends. Germline loops: CDR1 LNHDA, CDR2 SQIVND (reference sequence). The CDR3 covers 17 residues. The DNA of the CDR3 is TGTGCCAGTAGTATAGGCCCCGGAGGAAGGAGCAATCAGCCCCAGCATTTT. As protein: CASSIGPGGRSNQPQHF.

The J gene is TRBJ1-3, the V gene TRBV5-1; tentative D call: TRBD1 (5 bases). Germline V gene lookup returns CDR1 SGHRS and CDR2 YFSETQ. There are 15 residues in the CDR3. V was pared by 5 bases and J by 0 bases, with 12 bases between. CDR3 nucleotides: TGCGCCAGCAGGAGTGGGGCGAACTCTGGAAACACCATATATTTT. Protein sequence: CASRSGANSGNTIYF.